This T cell receptor beta chain appears in the sequencing data of a study of blood T cells in healthy people across ages. Study-wide findings and caveats: Older age went with lower TCR beta diversity per million T cells, in a roughly linear way.

The CDR3 has 15 residues. The V and J ends lost 5 bases and 4 bases, in that order; junction bases with no gene match: 5. Germline CDR1 and CDR2: SGHTA and FQGTGA. Comment on this clonotype: Antigen unknown.

Using a J-beta primer mix together with a sample-barcoded 5' primer, a second PCR was run for about 6 to 11 cycles. A template-switch adaptor with 12 random nucleotides tagged each cDNA molecule. Each CDR3 protein gets one entry after TCRdb re-called the 5' RACE reads with MiXCR. Altogether about 1 million distinct CDR3 sequences are present, around 45% being singletons, with the ten largest covering approximately 17%. The sequence was obtained from a woman aged 55-75 years in good health. The genes are TRBV7-3 and TRBJ2-3; TRBD2 matches 11 bases. The sequenced material came from blood. The CDR3 is CASSVSGRASDTQYF. The CDR3 DNA follows: TGTGCCAGCAGCGTTAGCGGGAGGGCCTCAGATACGCAGTATTTT.